This is a list of T cell receptor beta chains from one sample in a study of neurological immune-mediated disorders. TCRdb analysed the 5' RACE reads with MiXCR anew, one entry per CDR3 protein. Among about 76,000 distinct CDR3 sequences listed, 17% were seen once. Sequencing was done on a sample of PBMCs. These receptors originate from a woman between 40 and 55 years old in good health. The CDR3 runs from the conserved cysteine through the conserved F or W. D genes are given only for firm matches. Size tells how often a clone was seen (once, few, many) or the class of an expanded clone, and some rows leave it out.

abundance	v_gene	j_gene	d_gene	CDR3nt	CDR3aa
once	TRBV15	TRBJ1-6	-	TGTGCAACCAGCAGAGACAAGTTGGTGTCACCCCTCCACTTT	CATSRDKLVSPLHF
many	TRBV7-2	TRBJ2-1	-	TGTGCCAGCGGATGGGCCAGGGAGCAGTTCTTC	CASGWAREQFF
many	TRBV7-2	TRBJ1-1	-	TGTGCCAGCAGCTTCCACAGGGAAGCTGAAGCTTTCTTT	CASSFHREAEAFF
many	TRBV5-1	TRBJ1-1	TRBD1	TGCGCCAGCAGCTTGGCCGGGACAGAATCCGAAAAAGCTTTCTTT	CASSLAGTESEKAFF
many	TRBV7-2	TRBJ2-5	-	TGTGCCAGCAGCCCCGTCTTAGGTCCGAAAGAGACCCAGTACTTC	CASSPVLGPKETQYF
many	TRBV9	TRBJ1-3	-	TGTGCCAGCAGCGTGGACTTCGTAGAGACAGCCGGAAACACCATATATTTT	CASSVDFVETAGNTIYF
many	TRBV7-2	TRBJ2-3	-	TGTGCCAGCAGCCGACCTGCGACAGATACGCAGTATTTT	CASSRPATDTQYF
-	TRBV7-2	TRBJ2-3	-	TGTGCCAGCAGCCATCAAGATACGCAGTATTTT	CASSHQDTQYF
many	TRBV12-3/TRBV12-4	TRBJ2-1	-	TGTGCCAGCAGAAGCGACGGTAATGAGCAGTTCTTC	CASRSDGNEQFF
many	TRBV6-2/TRBV6-3	TRBJ2-2	TRBD1	TGTGCCACACTAGGACAGGGACACACCGGGGAGCTGTTTTTT	CATLGQGHTGELFF
many	TRBV5-1	TRBJ1-4	-	TGCGCCAGCAGCTTGGCCCCGGAGAATAATGAAAAACTGTTTTTT	CASSLAPENNEKLFF
many	TRBV5-5	TRBJ2-5	-	TGTGCCAGCAGCTTGTACTACCAAGGGACCCAGTACTTC	CASSLYYQGTQYF
many	TRBV21-1	TRBJ1-3	-	TGTGCCAGCAGCAGTGAAGGGGGCGGTGGAAACACCATATATTTT	CASSSEGGGGNTIYF
many	TRBV5-1	TRBJ1-1	-	TGCGCCAGCAGCTTCGGGGTGACGAACACTGAAGCTTTCTTT	CASSFGVTNTEAFF
few	TRBV4-2	TRBJ1-1	-	TGTGCCAGCAGCCAAGAAAAAAGGAACACTGAAGCTTTCTTT	CASSQEKRNTEAFF
many	TRBV7-2	TRBJ1-2	-	TGTGCCAGCTCCTCCACGCAGGGCAGGGGAGGCGGCTACACCTTC	CASSSTQGRGGGYTF
few	TRBV19	TRBJ1-1	TRBD1	TGTGCCAGTAGTATTTCAGGGACAGGGGTGGCTGAAGCTTTCTTT	CASSISGTGVAEAFF
many	TRBV6-6	TRBJ1-3	TRBD1	TGTGCCAGCAGTTCCCGGACAGGCGGAAACTCTGGAAACACCATATATTTT	CASSSRTGGNSGNTIYF
-	TRBV6-2/TRBV6-3	TRBJ1-1	-	TGTGCCAGCAGCGGAGGAGGGGCGAGGAACACTGAAGCTTTCTTT	CASSGGGARNTEAFF
many	TRBV6-6	TRBJ2-3	-	TGTGCCAGCAGTTACTTCGTGGACGTTACAGATACGCAGTATTTT	CASSYFVDVTDTQYF
many	TRBV12-3/TRBV12-4	TRBJ2-5	-	TGTGCCAGCAGCGGGGAGACCCAGTACTTC	CASSGETQYF
many	TRBV12-3/TRBV12-4	TRBJ2-7	TRBD2	TGTGCCAGCAGCGGACTAGCGAGCGACGAGCAGTACTTC	CASSGLASDEQYF
-	TRBV29-1	TRBJ2-3	-	TGCAGCGCTAAAGGGGACTCAGCGGGCACAGATACGCAGTATTTT	CSAKGDSAGTDTQYF
many	TRBV20-1	TRBJ2-7	TRBD1	TGCAGTGTGGGACAGGGGGCGTCCGAGCAGTACTTC	CSVGQGASEQYF
many	TRBV5-5	TRBJ2-3	-	TGTGCCAGCAGCTTGGCGTCTAGCGCAGATACGCAGTATTTT	CASSLASSADTQYF
many	TRBV7-2	TRBJ1-2	-	TGTGCCAGCAGCTTAGGAGACGGTGATGGCTACACCTTC	CASSLGDGDGYTF
-	TRBV6-2/TRBV6-3	TRBJ1-5	-	TGTGCCAGCAGCTCCGCCCGTACAGGGATGAGCAATCTGCCCCAGCATTTT	CASSSARTGMSNLPQHF
many	TRBV15	TRBJ2-1	-	TGTGCCACCAGCAGCGGGTTGGGGAATGAGCAGTTCTTC	CATSSGLGNEQFF
many	TRBV12-3/TRBV12-4	TRBJ2-5	TRBD2	TGTGCCAGCAGTTTAGTTCGGGGGGGTATGGAGACCCAGTACTTC	CASSLVRGGMETQYF
many	TRBV6-5	TRBJ2-7	-	TGTGCCAGCAGTCGTGGACGGGTCTCCTACGAGCAGTACTTC	CASSRGRVSYEQYF
many	TRBV20-1	TRBJ2-3	TRBD2	TGCAGTGCCGGGGGCGGGGGGGCAGGCACAGATACGCAGTATTTT	CSAGGGGAGTDTQYF
many	TRBV27	TRBJ2-5	-	TGTGCCAGCGGTATTCCAGGGGTCTTGGGGACCCAGTACTTC	CASGIPGVLGTQYF
-	TRBV9	TRBJ2-1	TRBD1	TGTGCCAGCAGCGCCGCCGGGACAGGGTTCGACAATGAGCAGTTCTTC	CASSAAGTGFDNEQFF
many	TRBV27	TRBJ2-6	-	TGTGCCAGCAGTTCGTACGGTCCTGGGGCCAACGTCCTGACTTTC	CASSSYGPGANVLTF
-	TRBV4-1	TRBJ2-3	-	TGCGCCAGCGGTCAGCTAGATACGCAGTATTTT	CASGQLDTQYF
many	TRBV6-1	TRBJ1-2	-	TGTGCCAGCAGGCTTCGGGGGGGCCCCGCCAGTGGCTACACCTTC	CASRLRGGPASGYTF
-	TRBV19	TRBJ1-2	TRBD1	TGTGCCAGTAGTCCCGGGACAGGGAACGGCTACACCTTC	CASSPGTGNGYTF
many	TRBV14	TRBJ2-3	TRBD2	TGTGCCAGCAGCCCAGGGACTAGCGGCCGCACAGATACGCAGTATTTT	CASSPGTSGRTDTQYF
-	TRBV5-5	TRBJ1-2	-	TGTGCCAGCAGCCAACAATACGGACAGATCTATGGCTACACCTTC	CASSQQYGQIYGYTF
many	TRBV20-1	TRBJ1-6	TRBD1	TGCAGTGCCCGGGACAGGGAAGCTCTTGTCCCCCTCCACTTT	CSARDREALVPLHF
many	TRBV4-1	TRBJ2-3	-	TGCGCCAGCAGCCAAGGGTCAGGGGCAGATACGCAGTATTTT	CASSQGSGADTQYF
many	TRBV7-2	TRBJ2-5	TRBD2	TGTGCCAGTTACCTAGCGGGGGGGTACCAAGAGACCCAGTACTTC	CASYLAGGYQETQYF
many	TRBV5-1	TRBJ2-3	TRBD2	TGCGCCAGCAGCTTGAGGGTTGTGTCCCTAGCGGGGGATCGTGATACGCAGTATTTT	CASSLRVVSLAGDRDTQYF
many	TRBV15	TRBJ2-1	TRBD2	TGTGCCACCAGCAGTGGAGCGGGGGGGACCTACAATGAGCAGTTCTTC	CATSSGAGGTYNEQFF
many	TRBV6-5	TRBJ2-3	-	TGTGCCAGCAGTTACTCTAGCGGCTCTAGCACAGATACGCAGTATTTT	CASSYSSGSSTDTQYF
-	TRBV5-6	TRBJ2-6	TRBD1	TGTGCCAGCAGCTCAGGACAGGGTTACCTCTCCGGGGCCAACGTCCTGACTTTC	CASSSGQGYLSGANVLTF
many	TRBV11-1	TRBJ2-1	-	TGTGCCAGCAGTTTTCTAACACCGACAAATCTCTACAATGAGCAGTTCTTC	CASSFLTPTNLYNEQFF
many	TRBV27	TRBJ1-1	TRBD1	TGTGCCAGCAGTCAGGGGGGACAGTTGAACACTGAAGCTTTCTTT	CASSQGGQLNTEAFF
many	TRBV15	TRBJ1-5	-	TGTGCCACCAGCAGCAAGGTCGGCAATCAGCCCCAGCATTTT	CATSSKVGNQPQHF
many	TRBV4-3	TRBJ2-3	TRBD1	TGCGCCAGCAGCCAAGATGGGGACAGTCGGGGAGATACGCAGTATTTT	CASSQDGDSRGDTQYF
many	TRBV20-1	TRBJ2-1	-	TGCAGTGCTAGAGACCGGAGGGCGGGGCCGGGGGCTAACAATGAGCAGTTCTTC	CSARDRRAGPGANNEQFF
many	TRBV20-1	TRBJ2-7	TRBD1	TGCAGTGCAACGACAGGGACCCGCGAGCAGTACTTC	CSATTGTREQYF
many	TRBV7-6	TRBJ1-2	TRBD1	TGTGCCAGCAGCCAGACAGGGGAGTCCTACTATGGCTACACCTTC	CASSQTGESYYGYTF
many	TRBV5-1	TRBJ1-1	-	TGCGCCAGCAGCTTGACGGGGAACACTGAAGCTTTCTTT	CASSLTGNTEAFF
many	TRBV5-1	TRBJ2-5	TRBD2	TGCGCCAGCAGCTTGGAGGCTAGCGGGGGCCCCGGGACCCAGTACTTC	CASSLEASGGPGTQYF
many	TRBV5-1	TRBJ2-3	TRBD2	TGCGCCAGCAGCTTCGCACTAGCGCCAGATACGCAGTATTTT	CASSFALAPDTQYF
many	TRBV6-5	TRBJ2-7	-	TGTGCCAGCAGTTACCTACATACCGGGACTCAGGAAGGCGAGCAGTACTTC	CASSYLHTGTQEGEQYF
many	TRBV5-1	TRBJ2-5	-	TGCGCCAGCACGGCTGGGTCGCAAGAGACCCAGTACTTC	CASTAGSQETQYF
-	TRBV6-5	TRBJ2-7	-	TGTGCCAGCAGGAGAGACCACGAGCAGTACTTC	CASRRDHEQYF
many	TRBV7-2	TRBJ1-2	-	TGTGCCAGCAGCGTAGGGCCTCTTAACTATGGCTACACCTTC	CASSVGPLNYGYTF